This T cell receptor (beta chain) comes out of a study of T cell responses to AZD1222 COVID-19 vaccine. Findings and limits, study-wide: Spike was spanned by vaccine-associated CD4 TCRs, which were dominant at 160-218 and 743-854. Breadth and depth of Spike-specific TCRs rose after two AZD1222 doses. Donors were chiefly white British, with a greater number of females, and clonal diversity was perhaps underestimated.

This CDR3 spans 19 amino acids. V dropped 1 base and J dropped 2; count of bases not matched to a gene: 12. CDR1 and CDR2 (germline): SGHAT, FQNNGV. The method was immunoSEQ multiplex PCR; TCRdb's version includes in-frame clones alone and lacks a portion of them. The data show around 180,000 clones, 80% to 90% seen once. Of note for this clone: Its cognate antigen is unknown.

Sequences were derived from peripheral blood, sampled on day 0 of AZD1222 vaccination. This TCR came from an adult in good health. This chain links TRBV11-2 with TRBJ2-7, with 12 nucleotides matching TRBD1. The CDR3: CASSLAGTGGVHNPYEQYF. The CDR3 nucleotides are TGTGCCAGCAGCTTAGCCGGGACAGGGGGCGTTCACAACCCCTACGAGCAGTACTTC.